The 11 T cell receptor beta chains reported below all come from one sample, sequenced in a study of shared clonotypes between healthy human individuals. Here immunoSEQ multiplex PCR was the method, and the copy in TCRdb shows in-frame clones only, minus some. The table records nearly 1,000,000 clones, over 60% of them present only once. Sequencing was done on a sample of memory CD4+ T cells sorted from blood. Subset indicated: CD45RA-negative fraction. The receptor set was obtained from a young man in good health.

The CDR3 coding sequence is TGCGCCAGCAGCCAAGACTTTCAGGGTTACAATGAGCAGTTCTTC. Residues: CASSQDFQGYNEQFF. The gene calls are TRBV4-3 and TRBJ2-1, with D possibly matching TRBD1 (5 bases). Trimming took 0 bases from V and 4 from J, leaving 10 bases between them. The germline gives CDR1 LGHNA, CDR2 YSLEER. The CDR3 contains 15 residues.

The J gene is TRBJ2-1, the V gene TRBV27; maybe TRBD1 (5 bases). Deletions cut 6 bases from V and 4 bases from J, with 7 bases between. There are 12 residues in the CDR3. CDR1 is MNHEY and CDR2 is SMNVEV in the germline V gene (reference sequence). This CDR3 is CASSHRYNEQFF. The CDR3 bases are TGTGCCAGCAGCCACAGGTACAATGAGCAGTTCTTC.

The rearrangement uses TRBV7-9 and TRBJ1-5, with D perhaps TRBD1 (6 bases). The germline V gene has CDR1 SEHNR and CDR2 FQNEAQ (reference sequence). The CDR3 extends over 14 amino acids. Trimming removed 6 bases from V and 6 bases from J, with 15 bases in between. Here the CDR3 reads CASSTEGGGQPQHF. The CDR3 DNA sequence: TGTGCCAGCAGTACCGAGGGGGGAGGTCAGCCCCAGCATTTT.

The chain combines TRBV19 with TRBJ2-6; D gene unclear. Deletions cut 3 bases from V and 0 bases from J, with 12 bases between. The CDR3 sequence is 17 residues long. Germline loops: CDR1 LNHDA, CDR2 SQIVND (reference sequence). The CDR3: CASSIYHRPSGANVLTF. The CDR3 region has the DNA TGTGCCAGTAGTATTTATCACAGACCCTCTGGGGCCAACGTCCTGACTTTC.

This clone was detected many times. CDR3 DNA sequence: TGTGCCAGCAGTGAAAGCCAGGGCATCGCCTACGAGCAGTACTTC. It encodes CASSESQGIAYEQYF. The V gene is TRBV2, the J gene TRBJ2-7; tentative D call: TRBD1 (5 bases). CDR1 SNHLY and CDR2 FYNNEI come from the germline V gene. Trimming removed 2 bases at V and 2 bases at J, with 13 bases between. This CDR3 has 15 residues.

This rearrangement joins TRBV18 to TRBJ1-6; unclear D gene. V was clipped by 6 bases and J by 0 bases, with 9 bases between them. The CDR3 contains 15 residues. CDR1 is KGHSH, CDR2 LQKENI, per germline. In DNA form, the CDR3 reads TGTGCCAGCTCCCCCGTCGGCTCCTATAATTCACCCCTCCACTTT. Translated: CASSPVGSYNSPLHF. Filled out from reference TRBV18 and TRBJ1-6, the complete variable domain reads NAGVMQNPRHLVRRRGQEARLRCSPMKGHSHVYWYRQLPEEGLKFMVYLQKENIIDESGMPKERFSAEFPKEGPSILRIQQVVRGDSAAYFCASSPVGSYNSPLHFGNGTRLTVT.

This clone was seen only a few times. Other DNA sequences within the sample encode an identical CDR3. This chain uses TRBV30 with TRBJ1-1; D unclear. The CDR3 has 11 amino acids. V shed 3 bases and J shed 2 bases, with 4 bases lying between them. Germline loops: CDR1 GTSNPN, CDR2 SVGIG (reference sequence). This chain's CDR3 is CAWRANTEAFF. The CDR3 coding sequence is TGTGCCTGGAGGGCAAACACTGAAGCTTTCTTT.

This clone was seen just once. The rearrangement joins TRBV28 to TRBJ2-3; 10 bases match TRBD2. The trim removed 2 bases at V and 0 bases at J, leaving 8 bases unmatched. Germline V CDR1 and CDR2: MDHEN, SYDVKM. CDR3 length equals 18 residues. The CDR3 DNA reads TGTGCCAGCAGTTTAGGCTTGCTAGCGGGGGCTAGCACAGATACGCAGTATTTT. Amino acid sequence: CASSLGLLAGASTDTQYF.

This chain uses TRBV5-4 with TRBJ1-1, with 8 bases identical to TRBD1. Germline V CDR1 and CDR2: SGHNT, YYREEE (reference sequence). The CDR3 consists of 15 residues. V gave up 3 bases and J gave up 5 bases; unmatched junction bases: 9. The CDR3 DNA reads TGTGCCAGCAGCTACGTCGACAGGGGCGGGACTGAAGCTTTCTTT. It specifies CASSYVDRGGTEAFF.

This chain links TRBV15 with TRBJ1-2; D is undetermined. Germline V gives CDR1 LNHNV, CDR2 YYDKDF (reference sequence). The V end lost 3 bases, the J end lost 2 bases, and 7 bases lay between the germline ends. The CDR3 is 13 amino acids. CDR3 in amino acids: CATSSGLNYGYTF. CDR3 DNA sequence: TGTGCCACCAGCAGTGGACTGAACTATGGCTACACCTTC.

CDR3 DNA sequence: TGTGCCAGCACCTCGGACAGGGTTAACACCGGGGAGCTGTTTTTT. Its translation: CASTSDRVNTGELFF. The chain carries TRBV6-6 and TRBJ2-2; 8 nucleotides agree with TRBD1. Germline values: CDR1 MNHNY, CDR2 SVGAGI (reference sequence). The CDR3 has 15 residues. The junction had 6 bases not matched to a gene; V was cut back by 7 bases and J by 2 bases.